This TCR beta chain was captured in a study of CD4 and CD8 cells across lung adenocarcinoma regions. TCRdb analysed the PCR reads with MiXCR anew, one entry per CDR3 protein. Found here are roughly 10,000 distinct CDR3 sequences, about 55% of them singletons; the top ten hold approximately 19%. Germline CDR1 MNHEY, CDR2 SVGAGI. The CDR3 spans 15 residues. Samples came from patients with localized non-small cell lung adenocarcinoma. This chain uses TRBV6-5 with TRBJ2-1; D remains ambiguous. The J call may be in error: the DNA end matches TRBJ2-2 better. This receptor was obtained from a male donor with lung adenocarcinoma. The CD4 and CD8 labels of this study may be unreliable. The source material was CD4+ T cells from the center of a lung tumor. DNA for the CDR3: TGTGCCAGCAGTTACTCGTACCTTTTATTGAATGAGCTGTTTTTT. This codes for CASSYSYLLLNELFF.